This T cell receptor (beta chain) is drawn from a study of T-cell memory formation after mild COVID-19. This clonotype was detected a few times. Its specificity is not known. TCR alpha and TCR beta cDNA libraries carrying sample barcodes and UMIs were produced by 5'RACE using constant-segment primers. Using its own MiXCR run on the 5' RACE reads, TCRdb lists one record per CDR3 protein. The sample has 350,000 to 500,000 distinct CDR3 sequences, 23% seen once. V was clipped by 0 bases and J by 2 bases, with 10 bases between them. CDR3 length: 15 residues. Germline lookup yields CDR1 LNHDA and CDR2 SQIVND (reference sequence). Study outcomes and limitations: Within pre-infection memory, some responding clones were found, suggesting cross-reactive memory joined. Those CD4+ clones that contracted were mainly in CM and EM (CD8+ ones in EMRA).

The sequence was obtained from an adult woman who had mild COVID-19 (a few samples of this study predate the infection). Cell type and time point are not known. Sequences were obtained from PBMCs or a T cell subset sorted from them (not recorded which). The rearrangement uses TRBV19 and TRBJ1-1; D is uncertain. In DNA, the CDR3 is TGTGCCAGTAGTATAGATTACAGCTTTAACACTGAAGCTTTCTTT. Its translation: CASSIDYSFNTEAFF.